This paragraph reports one T cell receptor (beta chain). This entry is derived from a study of blood T cells in healthy people across ages. In the study overall: About one barcoded TCR beta cDNA was captured per two T cells.

The V gene lost 0 bases and the J gene lost 3 bases, with 7 bases spanning the gap. This CDR3 has 15 residues. Looked up from germline, CDR1 is SGDLS and CDR2 is YYNGEE. It was with a sample-barcoded 5' primer and a J-beta primer mix that a second PCR of roughly 7 to 12 cycles was run. With 12 random nucleotides, a template-switch adaptor tagged each individual cDNA molecule. Via MiXCR, TCRdb re-called the 5' RACE reads, giving one row per CDR3 protein. The data show approximately 900,000 distinct CDR3 sequences, about 48% seen once. The sample was blood. The receptor was isolated from a man aged 30 to 45 in good health. The chain couples TRBV9 to TRBJ2-6; D perhaps matches TRBD1 (6 bases). The CDR3 loop is CASSVDRVGANVLTF. For the CDR3, the DNA is TGTGCCAGCAGCGTAGACAGGGTTGGGGCCAACGTCCTGACTTTC. The full variable domain, with the rest looked up from reference TRBV9 and TRBJ2-6, is DSGVTQTPKHLITATGQRVTLRCSPRSGDLSVYWYQQSLDQGLQFLIQYYNGEERAKGNILERFSAQQFPDLHSELNLSSLELGDSALYFCASSVDRVGANVLTFGAGSRLTVL.